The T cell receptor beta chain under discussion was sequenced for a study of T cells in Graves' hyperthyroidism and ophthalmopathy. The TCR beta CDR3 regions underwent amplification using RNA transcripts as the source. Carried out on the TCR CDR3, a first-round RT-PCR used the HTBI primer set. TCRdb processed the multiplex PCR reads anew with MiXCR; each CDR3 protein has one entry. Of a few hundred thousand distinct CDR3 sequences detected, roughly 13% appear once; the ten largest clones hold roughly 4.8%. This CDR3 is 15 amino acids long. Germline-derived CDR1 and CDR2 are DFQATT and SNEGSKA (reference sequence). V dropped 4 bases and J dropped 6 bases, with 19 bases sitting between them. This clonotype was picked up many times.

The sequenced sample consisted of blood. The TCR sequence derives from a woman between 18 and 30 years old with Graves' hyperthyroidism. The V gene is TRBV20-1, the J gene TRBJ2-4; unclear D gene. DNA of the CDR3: TGCAGTGCTATTCCAAGTGGTAGTCCCCTAAACATTCAGTACTTC. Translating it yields CSAIPSGSPLNIQYF.